The entry below describes one T cell receptor beta chain. Its antigen is not known. This sample stems from a study of shared clonotypes between healthy human individuals. Study background: Used for every donor were three CD4 naive, three CD4 memory, two CD8 naive and one CD8 memory plate.

CDR3 size: 14 residues. The V end was cut by 0 bases, the J end by 2 bases, with 5 bases between. Germline CDR1 is SGDLS and CDR2 is YYNGEE. Clones were sequenced by immunoSEQ multiplex PCR, and TCRdb holds only the in-frame ones, with some missing. The sample consists of about 2.5 million clones, about 90% of them appearing once. CD4+ cell separation produced CD45RA+ naive and CD45RA-negative memory subsets. Study observations and caveats: Generation probabilities were higher for clonotypes shared across all four sorted-subset donors than for unshared ones.

The receptor was isolated from a man younger than 35 in good health. Some clones in this sample may be carry-over from other donors' samples. The specimen was naive CD4+ T cells from PBMCs. The sample's subset: CD45RA+ positively selected. This chain links TRBV9 with TRBJ1-4; D ambiguous. The CDR3 loop is CASSVGRTNEKLFF. CDR3 coding DNA: TGTGCCAGCAGCGTAGGGCGGACTAATGAAAAACTGTTTTTT.